Below are 20 T cell receptor beta chains sequenced from a single sample in a study of cytomegalovirus exposure and HLA in healthy donors. It was with 60 Vbeta and 13 Jbeta primers that the PCR ran. The data were produced by immunoSEQ multiplex PCR, yet TCRdb's version contains in-frame clones alone and is incomplete. The sample lists about 140,000 clones, 75% to 80% seen once, with approximately 5% in the top ten. The specimen was PBMCs. The receptor source for this set is a woman aged 45-65 years in good health and CMV-seronegative.

The CDR3 DNA reads TGCGCCAGCAGCTTGGGACTGCAGGGAGGTAACACTGAAGCTTTCTTT. This encodes CASSLGLQGGNTEAFF. V gene TRBV5-1 combines with J gene TRBJ1-1; TRBD1 might be the D (5 bases). The V end was cut by 0 bases, the J end by 2 bases, with 14 bases between. Germline V gene lookup returns CDR1 SGHRS and CDR2 YFSETQ. CDR3 size: 16 residues.

This chain uses TRBV18 with TRBJ1-6; D not certain. This CDR3 spans 16 amino acids. Germline lookup yields CDR1 KGHSH and CDR2 LQKENI. The V end lost 3 bases, the J end lost 6 bases, and 15 bases lay between the germline ends. CDR3 residues: CASSPDGERVNSPLHF. CDR3 bases: TGTGCCAGCTCACCGGACGGGGAAAGAGTTAATTCACCCCTCCACTTT.

Ten or more counts support this clone. V usage is TRBV28 and J usage is TRBJ1-1; D remains ambiguous. In germline, CDR1 is MDHEN, CDR2 SYDVKM. CDR3 length: 13 residues. V was clipped by 8 bases and J by 0 bases, with 10 bases between them. Written as DNA, the CDR3 is TGTGCCAGCGCGGGGTACATGAACACTGAAGCTTTCTTT. Amino acid sequence: CASAGYMNTEAFF.

The rearrangement uses TRBV2 and TRBJ1-2; weak D call: TRBD1 (6 bases). Per the germline V gene, CDR1 is SNHLY and CDR2 is FYNNEI. This CDR3 has 17 residues. The germline V and J ends were trimmed by 2 bases and 4 bases, with 20 bases remaining between them. The DNA of the CDR3 is TGTGCCAGCAGTGAATGGGGGACAACCACCGCCTCCTATGGCTACACCTTC. It yields the protein CASSEWGTTTASYGYTF.

This clone was seen a handful of times. The chain recombines TRBV4-1 with TRBJ2-1; 11 nucleotides match TRBD2. The CDR3 is 17 residues long. Germline V gene sequence: CDR1 MGHRA, CDR2 YSYEKL. The trim removed 4 bases at V and 4 bases at J, leaving 9 bases unmatched. DNA of the CDR3: TGCGCCAGCAGCCGGGGGCCGGGGACTAGCGGATACAATGAGCAGTTCTTC. Its protein is CASSRGPGTSGYNEQFF.

CDR3 region: CASSLGGTGNTIYF. The CDR3 DNA is TGCGCCAGCAGCTTGGGGGGCACTGGAAACACCATATATTTT. This chain uses TRBV5-1 with TRBJ1-3, with D possibly TRBD1 on 5 matching bases. Trimming removed 0 bases from V and 2 bases from J, with 6 bases in between. This CDR3 is 14 amino acids long. The germline gives CDR1 SGHRS, CDR2 YFSETQ. Together with reference TRBV5-1 and TRBJ1-3, the CDR3 gives the full variable domain: KAGVTQTPRYLIKTRGQQVTLSCSPISGHRSVSWYQQTPGQGLQFLFEYFSETQRNKGNFPGRFSGRQFSNSRSEMNVSTLELGDSALYLCASSLGGTGNTIYFGEGSWLTVV.

This rearrangement joins TRBV5-1 to TRBJ2-2; tentatively, D is TRBD1 (6 bases). Germline assignment: CDR1 SGHRS and CDR2 YFSETQ. CDR3 length equals 14 residues. Trimming removed 0 bases from V and 3 bases from J, with 6 bases in between. CDR3 DNA sequence: TGCGCCAGCAGCTTGGAGGGGGACACCGGGGAGCTGTTTTTT. Protein product: CASSLEGDTGELFF.

The chain combines TRBV2 with TRBJ1-2; a possible D gene is TRBD1 (6 bases). The V end was cut by 6 bases, the J end by 7 bases, with 18 bases between. CDR1 is SNHLY and CDR2 is FYNNEI in the germline V gene. This CDR3 has 14 residues. CDR3 coding DNA: TGTGCCAGCAGGGGGCAGGGGTCTCTCCTTGGCTACACCTTC. Encoded protein: CASRGQGSLLGYTF.

The chain has TRBV11-2 and TRBJ1-1, with D uncertain. This CDR3 is 11 amino acids long. CDR1 SGHAT and CDR2 FQNNGV come from the germline V gene. V lost 6 bases and J lost 5, with 7 bases in between. CDR3 protein: CASRQQTEAFF. The DNA for the CDR3 is TGTGCCAGCAGGCAACAGACTGAAGCTTTCTTT.

This chain links TRBV28 with TRBJ1-1; D possibly corresponds to TRBD1 (5 bases). The CDR3 is made up of 17 amino acids. The V end was cut by 9 bases, the J end by 1 base, with 24 bases between. Per the germline V gene, CDR1 is MDHEN and CDR2 is SYDVKM. Here the CDR3 reads CASPGGTRSESNTEAFF. DNA for the CDR3: TGTGCCAGTCCTGGGGGGACTCGAAGCGAGTCGAACACTGAAGCTTTCTTT. Full variable domain (remainder filled in from reference TRBV28 and TRBJ1-1): DVKVTQSSRYLVKRTGEKVFLECVQDMDHENMFWYRQDPGLGLRLIYFSYDVKMKEKGDIPEGYSVSREKKERFSLILESASTNQTSMYLCASPGGTRSESNTEAFFGQGTRLTVV.

This rearrangement joins TRBV7-9 to TRBJ1-6, with TRBD1 matching over 7 bases. Germline CDR1 is SEHNR and CDR2 is FQNEAQ (reference sequence). V dropped 5 bases and J dropped 10; count of bases not matched to a gene: 8. This CDR3 is 14 amino acids long. The CDR3 nucleotides are TGTGCCAGCAGCCGGGACAGCGAAGGATCACCCCTCCACTTT. It encodes CASSRDSEGSPLHF. Together with reference TRBV7-9 and TRBJ1-6, the CDR3 gives the full variable domain: DTGVSQNPRHKITKRGQNVTFRCDPISEHNRLYWYRQTLGQGPEFLTYFQNEAQLEKSRLLSDRFSAERPKGSFSTLEIQRTEQGDSAMYLCASSRDSEGSPLHFGNGTRLTVT.

V gene TRBV19 combines with J gene TRBJ2-3; TRBD1 agrees at 11 bases. Germline CDR1 reads LNHDA; CDR2 reads SQIVND (reference sequence). J was trimmed by 6 bases and V by 3 bases; bases with no gene match: 5. CDR3 size: 15 residues. As DNA, the CDR3 is TGTGCCAGTAGTATTGGACAGGGGGCGATGGATACGCAGTATTTT. This encodes CASSIGQGAMDTQYF.

The chain couples TRBV5-1 to TRBJ1-3; D possibly corresponds to TRBD1 (5 bases). This CDR3 spans 15 amino acids. Germline V gene data show CDR1 as SGHRS and CDR2 as YFSETQ. Trimming left V 0 bases short and J 1 base short, with 8 bases between. CDR3 sequence: CASSLAGGSGNTIYF. For the CDR3, the DNA is TGCGCCAGCAGCTTGGCCGGGGGTTCTGGAAACACCATATATTTT.

The V and J genes are TRBV5-4 and TRBJ1-1; 8 bases map to TRBD1. The CDR3 consists of 15 residues. Germline V gene sequence: CDR1 SGHNT, CDR2 YYREEE (reference sequence). With V trimmed by 0 bases and J by 4 bases, 5 bases remained unmatched. CDR3 bases: TGTGCCAGCAGCTTGGTCGCAGGGGGCTTCACTGAAGCTTTCTTT. This sequence encodes CASSLVAGGFTEAFF.

This clone appeared a single time. This chain connects TRBV21-1 to TRBJ2-7; the D call TRBD1 from the table was never checked on the DNA. TRBV21-1 counts as a pseudogene. The CDR3 contains 14 residues. CDR3 bases: TGTGCCAGCAGCCCTCGGGACAGGGCCTACGAGCAGTACTTC. Amino acids: CASSPRDRAYEQYF.

The chain recombines TRBV6-1 with TRBJ2-7, with TRBD2 as a possible D gene (5 bases). The germline V and J ends were trimmed by 6 bases and 6 bases, with 12 bases remaining between them. The CDR3 is 12 residues long. CDR1 and CDR2 from the germline V gene are MNHNS and SASEGT. CDR3 nucleotides: TGTGCCAGCAGCCCCGGCCGGGGCGAGCAGTACTTC. It codes for CASSPGRGEQYF.

Points on this clone: Compared with germline, one end of the junction differs, possibly owing to a read error. The chain carries TRBV6-5 and TRBJ2-7; 11 nucleotides agree with TRBD1. This CDR3 has 14 residues. Looked up from germline, CDR1 is MNHEY and CDR2 is SVGAGI. The CDR3 nucleotides read TGTGCCAGTAGTTGGGGGACAGGGGGCTACGAGCAGTACTTC. This gives the protein CASSWGTGGYEQYF.

As for this clone: Other DNA sequences in the same sample also yield this CDR3. This CDR3 reads CASSQGQGSGNTIYF. In DNA, the CDR3 is TGCGCCAGCAGCCAAGGACAGGGCTCTGGAAACACCATATATTTT. The V call is TRBV5-1, the J call TRBJ1-3; 8 bases map to TRBD1. The germline gives CDR1 SGHRS, CDR2 YFSETQ. V lost 4 bases to trimming and J lost 0 bases; unmatched junction nucleotides: 3. The CDR3 has 15 amino acids.

This clone was detected once. J is TRBJ1-4 and V is TRBV5-6; 8 bases align to TRBD1. CDR1 and CDR2 (germline): SGHDT, YYEEEE. V shed 4 bases, J shed 5 bases, and the junction held 4 bases outside the gene matches. The CDR3 has 14 residues. The CDR3 nucleotides read TGTGCCAGCAGCCCAGGGGGCGCGAATGAAAAACTGTTTTTT. This gives the protein CASSPGGANEKLFF.

The V call is TRBV5-1, the J call TRBJ2-7; 8 bases are shared with TRBD2. The CDR3 is 15 amino acids. Germline CDR1 reads SGHRS; CDR2 reads YFSETQ. The V and J ends lost 4 bases and 2 bases, in that order; junction bases with no gene match: 8. The CDR3: CASSLYSGVAYEQYF. In DNA form, the CDR3 reads TGCGCCAGCAGCCTTTATAGCGGGGTAGCCTACGAGCAGTACTTC.